The 12 T cell receptor beta chains given below trace back to one sample, sequenced in a study of post-analysis software for immune sequencing data. Unique molecular identifiers tagged the TCR beta cDNA libraries. TCRdb processed the PCR reads anew with MiXCR; each CDR3 protein has one entry. The sample includes under 900,000 distinct CDR3 sequences, around 53% seen only once; the top ten take about 4.5%. Study-level points and caveats: When patients were compared with controls, about 5 TRBV segments were more frequent, TRBV5-6, TRBV5-1 and TRBV20-1 among them.

Their antigen targets remain unknown. Sequences were obtained from blood. These receptors were taken from a girl aged 5-17 years with multiple sclerosis.

J is TRBJ2-7 and V is TRBV10-3; D ambiguous. Germline CDR1 is ENHRY and CDR2 is SYGVKD. The CDR3 contains 12 residues. Trimming removed 10 bases from V and 2 bases from J, with 12 bases in between. The CDR3 region is CATTADTYEQYF. The CDR3 nucleotides are TGTGCCACTACGGCGGATACCTACGAGCAGTACTTC.

The chain combines TRBV4-1 with TRBJ1-2, with TRBD1 identical over 10 bases. Germline V gene data show CDR1 as MGHRA and CDR2 as YSYEKL. After removal of 2 bases from V and 3 bases from J, the junction contained 12 bases not matched to a gene. The CDR3 length is 18 residues. The CDR3 region is CASSQQKGQGLNHYGYTF. In DNA form, the CDR3 reads TGCGCCAGCAGCCAACAAAAGGGACAGGGGCTCAACCACTATGGCTACACCTTC.

V usage is TRBV28 and J usage is TRBJ2-1; 10 bases align to TRBD2. Germline CDR1 and CDR2: MDHEN and SYDVKM. The CDR3 is made up of 19 amino acids. V was pared by 3 bases and J by 0 bases, with 11 bases of the junction left unmatched. CDR3 in DNA: TGTGCCAGCAGTTTCGTCCTAACTAGCGGGGAGAGCTCCTACAATGAGCAGTTCTTC. Translation: CASSFVLTSGESSYNEQFF.

A few counts support this clonotype. The gene calls are TRBV5-1 and TRBJ1-1, with D possibly being TRBD1 (5 bases). Trimming pared 0 bases from V and 0 bases from J, leaving 9 bases between. In germline, CDR1 is SGHRS, CDR2 YFSETQ. The CDR3 sequence is 15 residues long. CDR3 amino acids: CASSLAGQLNTEAFF. The CDR3 DNA reads TGCGCCAGCAGCTTGGCGGGGCAGCTGAACACTGAAGCTTTCTTT.

There are a few counts of this clonotype. The V and J genes are TRBV5-1 and TRBJ2-2, with TRBD2 matching over 10 bases. V was clipped by 0 bases and J by 5 bases; unmatched bases: 7. The germline gives CDR1 SGHRS, CDR2 YFSETQ. The CDR3 runs 17 residues. In nucleotides, the CDR3 is TGCGCCAGCAGCTTGGTTCCGGGACTAGCGTCTACCGGGGAGCTGTTTTTT. Amino acid sequence: CASSLVPGLASTGELFF.

The chain carries TRBV5-1 and TRBJ1-2; tentatively, D is TRBD1 (5 bases). CDR1 and CDR2 from the germline V gene are SGHRS and YFSETQ. The CDR3 loop spans 15 amino acids. Between the trimmed V and J ends, which lost 4 bases and 5 bases, there was a span of 18 bases. The CDR3 nucleotides read TGCGCCAGCAGCCGGCCGGGACGTACGCTATATGGCTACACCTTC. Its protein is CASSRPGRTLYGYTF.

The sample holds a few counts of this clonotype. The V gene is TRBV5-5, the J gene TRBJ2-7; 8 bases match TRBD2. Germline trimming cut 4 bases from V and 1 base from J; bases unmatched to any gene: 10. The CDR3 is 16 residues long. The germline CDR1 and CDR2 sequences are SGHKS and YYEKEE (reference sequence). The CDR3 coding sequence is TGTGCCAGCAGCATTCTGGGGGCGGGGGGTTCCTACGAGCAGTACTTC. This encodes CASSILGAGGSYEQYF.

The rearrangement uses TRBV7-9 and TRBJ1-2; possible D gene TRBD1, 6 bases. The CDR3 consists of 14 residues. Trimming shortened V by 5 bases and J by 4 bases, and 14 bases separated the two germline ends. CDR1 SEHNR and CDR2 FQNEAQ come from the germline V gene (reference sequence). CDR3 DNA: TGTGCCAGCAGCCCGCCGGGGGCAAGCTATGGCTACACCTTC. This encodes CASSPPGASYGYTF.

The chain recombines TRBV3-1 with TRBJ1-4, with TRBD1 matching over 10 bases. Germline V gene lookup returns CDR1 LGHDT and CDR2 YNNKEL (reference sequence). V was clipped by 1 base and J by 8 bases; unmatched bases: 4. The CDR3 has 15 residues. For the CDR3, the DNA is TGTGCCAGCAGCCAAGGCGACAGGGGGCAGGAAAAACTGTTTTTT. Its protein is CASSQGDRGQEKLFF.

The chain joins TRBV10-3 to TRBJ1-2; no definite D call. Per the germline V gene, CDR1 is ENHRY and CDR2 is SYGVKD. The V end lost 6 bases, the J end lost 1 base, and 3 bases lay between the germline ends. The CDR3 is 11 amino acids. The CDR3 nucleotides are TGTGCCATCAGGAATAACTATGGCTACACCTTC. Encoded protein: CAIRNNYGYTF.

This sequence joins TRBV5-6 and TRBJ2-1, with 8 positions matching TRBD2. Germline CDR1 and CDR2: SGHDT and YYEEEE. Germline trimming cut 5 bases from V and 3 bases from J; bases unmatched to any gene: 7. The CDR3 covers 15 residues. CDR3 coding DNA: TGTGCCAGCAGTATCAGCGGGGGTTTCTACAATGAGCAGTTCTTC. It translates to CASSISGGFYNEQFF.

This clonotype was counted only a few times. The J gene is TRBJ1-5, the V gene TRBV20-1, with 9 nucleotides matching TRBD1. Looked up from germline, CDR1 is DFQATT and CDR2 is SNEGSKA (reference sequence). J lost 2 bases, V lost 1 base, and 9 bases had no gene match. CDR3 length equals 17 residues. CDR3: CSARALNRGRGNQPQHF. The DNA of the CDR3 is TGCAGTGCTAGAGCCCTGAACAGGGGGCGCGGCAATCAGCCCCAGCATTTT.